These 16 T cell receptor beta chains were sequenced from one sample in a study of blood T cell repertoires in COVID-19. Sequencing used immunoSEQ multiplex PCR; TCRdb keeps in-frame clones, though not all of them. The sample shows about 160,000 clones, approximately 86% of them seen only once. Sequencing was performed on PBMCs or T cells enriched from blood (not recorded which). These receptors originate from a man aged 55-75 years who had recovered from COVID-19.

This chain uses TRBV5-1 with TRBJ1-6; no clear D gene. The CDR3 is made up of 16 amino acids. Trimming removed 0 bases from V and 4 bases from J, with 11 bases in between. CDR1 SGHRS and CDR2 YFSETQ come from the germline V gene. The DNA for the CDR3 is TGCGCCAGCAGCTTGGGCGCGGGTTTTTATAATTCACCCCTCCACTTT. Its protein product is CASSLGAGFYNSPLHF.

The genes are TRBV3-1 (or the pseudogene TRBV3-2) and TRBJ2-2, with D possibly matching TRBD2 (6 bases). The CDR3 covers 20 residues. V lost 0 bases and J 4 bases, leaving 24 bases between the germline ends. Germline values: CDR1 LGHDT, CDR2 YNNKEL (reference sequence). Written as DNA, the CDR3 is TGTGCCAGCAGCCAAGAAAGGACCCTCGTAGCGTTGGGGGGCACCGGGGAGCTGTTTTTT. Its protein product is CASSQERTLVALGGTGELFF.

The chain carries TRBV10-3 and TRBJ2-3; D is possibly TRBD1 (5 bases). The CDR3 is 16 amino acids. Per germline, CDR1 ENHRY and CDR2 SYGVKD. Trimming took off 0 bases at V and 5 bases at J, with 15 bases between the two ends. The CDR3: CAISESRGREQDTQYF. CDR3 sequence (DNA): TGTGCCATCAGTGAGTCGAGAGGCAGGGAACAAGATACGCAGTATTTT.

The rearrangement uses TRBV2 and TRBJ2-2; D is perhaps TRBD2 (5 bases). V was shortened by 11 bases and J by 1 base, with 8 bases between the two germline ends. The germline V gene has CDR1 SNHLY and CDR2 FYNNEI. This CDR3 spans 12 amino acids. The CDR3 protein is CAVLGNTGELFF. The CDR3 nucleotides read TGTGCCGTACTAGGGAACACCGGGGAGCTGTTTTTT.

The chain links TRBV2 to TRBJ1-6, with unresolved D. V lost 7 bases and J 7 bases, leaving 14 bases between the germline ends. CDR3 length: 14 residues. Germline V gives CDR1 SNHLY, CDR2 FYNNEI. The CDR3, as DNA: TGTGCCAGCATGTTATGGCCTCAAAATTCACCCCTCCACTTT. Translated, it gives CASMLWPQNSPLHF.

CDR3 region: CASSQDPSGGATYNEQFF. The CDR3 nucleotides read TGTGCCAGCAGCCAAGACCCTAGCGGGGGTGCTACCTACAATGAGCAGTTCTTC. The chain links TRBV4-2 to TRBJ2-1, with 10 bases fitting TRBD2. The germline gives CDR1 LGHNA, CDR2 YNFKEQ. There are 18 residues in the CDR3. Unmatched junction bases numbered 7, after V lost 0 bases and J lost 2 bases.

The J gene is TRBJ2-7, the V gene TRBV5-5; 11 bases line up with TRBD1. CDR3 length equals 17 residues. Germline CDR1 SGHKS, CDR2 YYEKEE (reference sequence). The V segment lost 0 bases and the J segment 5 bases; nucleotides outside the gene matches: 10. The CDR3 sequence is CASSLVPQDRGLDEQYF. For the CDR3, the DNA is TGTGCCAGCAGCTTGGTTCCCCAGGACAGGGGGCTGGACGAGCAGTACTTC.

V and J are TRBV7-3 and TRBJ2-3, with TRBD2 matching 7 bases. The CDR3 is 16 amino acids. V was pared by 5 bases and J by 1 base, with 9 bases of the junction left unmatched. CDR1 and CDR2 from the germline V gene are SGHTA and FQGTGA. The CDR3 spells CASSLKGLAGTDTQYF. The CDR3 bases are TGTGCCAGCAGCCTAAAGGGGCTAGCGGGCACAGATACGCAGTATTTT.

V is TRBV7-2 and J is TRBJ2-3, with 11 bases lining up with TRBD2. The V gene's germline CDR1 is SGHTA and CDR2 FQGNSA. The CDR3 is 17 amino acids. V gave up 1 base and J gave up 4 bases; unmatched junction bases: 7. CDR3 nucleotides: TGTGCCAGCAGCTTAGATCCTAGCGGGAGGCTCTCAGATACGCAGTATTTT. This translates into CASSLDPSGRLSDTQYF.

The J gene is TRBJ2-3, the V gene TRBV2; D might be TRBD1 (6 bases). CDR3 length equals 14 residues. Deletions cut 7 bases from V and 1 base from J, with 12 bases between. The germline V gene has CDR1 SNHLY and CDR2 FYNNEI. This CDR3 reads CASNLQGGTDTQYF. The DNA for the CDR3 is TGTGCCAGCAACCTACAGGGTGGCACAGATACGCAGTATTTT.

J is TRBJ2-2 and V is TRBV5-8; 9 bases line up with TRBD2. The CDR3 is made up of 16 amino acids. The germline CDR1 and CDR2 sequences are SGHTS and YDEGEE. The trim removed 0 bases at V and 5 bases at J, leaving 5 bases unmatched. In nucleotides, the CDR3 is TGTGCCAGCAGCTTGGGACTAGCGGAGGGAACCGGGGAGCTGTTTTTT. Residues: CASSLGLAEGTGELFF.

The chain employs TRBV4-2 and TRBJ1-5; TRBD1 agrees at 7 bases. Germline V gene lookup returns CDR1 LGHNA and CDR2 YNFKEQ. There are 19 residues in the CDR3. J lost 0 bases, V lost 5 bases, and 16 bases had no gene match. The CDR3 coding sequence is TGTGCCAGCAGCGAAGTAGATAGGACAGGCCTCTATAGCAATCAGCCCCAGCATTTT. Its protein product is CASSEVDRTGLYSNQPQHF.

The chain joins TRBV5-1 to TRBJ2-1; the D gene is possibly TRBD1 (6 bases). CDR1 is SGHRS and CDR2 is YFSETQ in the germline V gene. Trimming removed 1 base at V and 3 bases at J, with 11 bases between. The CDR3 runs 15 residues. The CDR3 sequence: CASSLYGDNYNEQFF. The CDR3, as DNA: TGCGCCAGCAGCTTGTATGGGGACAACTACAATGAGCAGTTCTTC.

The rearrangement uses TRBV28 and TRBJ1-5, with TRBD1 matching over 12 bases. The length of the CDR3 is 16 residues. Germline CDR1 and CDR2: MDHEN and SYDVKM. Trimming cost V 2 bases and J 2 bases; bases outside gene matches: 1. CDR3 nucleotide sequence: TGTGCCAGCAGTTTAGGGACAGGGGGCGGCAATCAGCCCCAGCATTTT. Its translation: CASSLGTGGGNQPQHF.

This chain links TRBV7-2 with TRBJ1-5; D may be TRBD1 (5 bases). Trimming took 5 bases from V and 7 from J, leaving 18 bases between them. The V gene's germline CDR1 is SGHTA and CDR2 FQGNSA. This CDR3 is 15 amino acids long. The DNA of the CDR3 is TGTGCCAGCAGCCAGCAGTCAGGGCGGAACCAGCCCCAGCATTTT. Protein sequence: CASSQQSGRNQPQHF.

This chain uses TRBV28 with TRBJ1-2; D not resolved. The germline CDR1 and CDR2 sequences are MDHEN and SYDVKM. The CDR3 runs 12 residues. V lost 11 bases, J lost 7 bases, and 17 bases lay in between. This CDR3 reads CAAKPPILGYTF. In DNA, the CDR3 is TGTGCCGCTAAACCCCCAATCCTTGGCTACACCTTC.